This T cell receptor (beta chain) was observed in a study of blood T cell repertoires in COVID-19 (dated by TCRdb to 2020 to 2022). Study-wide context: Samples covering the acute and convalescent phases of COVID-19 were provided by collaborators in the United States, Italy and Spain. Subjects who had been exposed to COVID-19, were actively infected with it, or had recovered from it provided the deeply sampled blood TCRbeta repertoires that made up the dataset. Samples came from the ongoing ImmuneRACE study (first 160 participants) plus 1,254 subjects from 6 global collaborators. Where available, HLA class I and class II types were taken from metadata supplied by the sample provider and were not determined by assay-based typing. A de-identified subject ID, COVID-19 status, age in years and sex were almost always included in the sample metadata. The repertoires were released in a freely available public database intended as a resource for research on the immune response to SARS-CoV-2. The prospective study material was composed of cDNA or gDNA derived from T cells, B-cell-depleted T cells, or PBMCs. Overall study outcomes, separate from this receptor: The amount of clinical and demographic metadata varied by source and participant and was provided uncurated.

Note on this clone: Its cognate antigen has yet to be identified. No base quality values were provided; no much bigger clone lies one nucleotide off.

Collaborating institutions collected whole blood in K2EDTA tubes following their own protocols. For TCRbeta analysis, collaborator samples were shipped as frozen whole blood, as isolated PBMCs, or as DNA extracted from either sample type. Sequences SSHAT (CDR1) and FNYEAQ (CDR2) are obtained from the germline V gene (reference sequence). The CDR3 numbers 13 residues from cysteine through phenylalanine. CDR3 DNA only is kept here, 39 bases in frame from base 1. The trim is 2 bases for V and 4 bases for J, with a gap of 8 bases between the germline ends. The immunoSEQ Assay, a bias-controlled multiplex PCR, was used to amplify TCRbeta CDR3 regions from genomic DNA. The authors' analysis ran thus. The number of nucleated cells in each sample was estimated by amplification of reference gene primers within the assay. To quantify the absolute abundance of each unique TCRbeta CDR3 rearrangement, sequence reads were collapsed and filtered. For each sample, productive Simpson clonality was calculated as the square root of Simpson's diversity index across productive rearrangements. Not all clones reach the TCRdb copy of this immuneACCESS table, which keeps in-frame sequences only. Checked studies attribute under half of the gap to unresolved V genes and leave the rest unexplained. From that table come the V and J calls and clone size; the DNA was used to work out D and trimming. This sample lists about 110,000 clones; roughly 80% were detected once. Just under 20% of the sample goes to the ten largest clones.

The sample taken for sequencing was peripheral blood. The sequence was obtained from a woman in her seventies with acute or convalescent COVID-19. The sequence joins TRBV7-7 to TRBJ2-5; perhaps TRBD1 is the D gene, with 5 bases matching. This receptor carries the CDR3 CASSLRGRETQYF. DNA sequence: TGTGCCAGCAGCTTAAGGGGTAGAGAGACCCAGTACTTC.